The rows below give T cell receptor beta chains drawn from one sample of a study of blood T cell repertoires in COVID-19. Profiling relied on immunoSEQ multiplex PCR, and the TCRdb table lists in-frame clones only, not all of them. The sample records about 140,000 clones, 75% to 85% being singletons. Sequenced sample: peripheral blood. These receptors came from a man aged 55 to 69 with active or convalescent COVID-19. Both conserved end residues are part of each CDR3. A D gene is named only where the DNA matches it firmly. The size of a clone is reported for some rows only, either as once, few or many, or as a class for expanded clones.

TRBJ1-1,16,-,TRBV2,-,TGTGCCAGCAGTGAGATCAGAGGCGGGACGAACACTGAAGCTTTCTTT,CASSEIRGGTNTEAFF
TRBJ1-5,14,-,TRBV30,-,TGTGCCTGGAGTCTAGGGGTAGGCAATCAGCCCCAGCATTTT,CAWSLGVGNQPQHF
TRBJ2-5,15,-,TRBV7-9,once,TGTGCCAGCAGCTTAGACAGGACACCCCAAGAGACCCAGTACTTC,CASSLDRTPQETQYF
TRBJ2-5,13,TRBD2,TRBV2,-,TGTGCCAGCCAGTGGTCTAGCGGGGGCACCCAGTACTTC,CASQWSSGGTQYF
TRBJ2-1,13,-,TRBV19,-,TGTGCCAGTAGTTTCACGGGATACAATGAGCAGTTCTTC,CASSFTGYNEQFF
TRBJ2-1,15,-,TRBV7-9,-,TGTGCCAGCAGCTTACAGGGGGGTCCTTACAATGAGCAGTTCTTC,CASSLQGGPYNEQFF
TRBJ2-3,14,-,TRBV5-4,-,TGTGCCAGCACGAAGACGGGGGACACAGATACGCAGTATTTT,CASTKTGDTDTQYF
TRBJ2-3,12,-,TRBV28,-,TGTGCCAGCATTTCCTCCACAGATACGCAGTATTTT,CASISSTDTQYF
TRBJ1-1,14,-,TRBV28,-,TGTGCCAGCGTCCCGAGGCGCCCGAACACTGAAGCTTTCTTT,CASVPRRPNTEAFF
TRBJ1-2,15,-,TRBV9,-,TGTGCCAGCAGCGCCTTTTCGGACAGTAACTATGGCTACACCTTC,CASSAFSDSNYGYTF
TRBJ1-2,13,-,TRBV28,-,TGTGCCAGCAGTTTCCTCAGGGCCCGTGGCTACACCTTC,CASSFLRARGYTF
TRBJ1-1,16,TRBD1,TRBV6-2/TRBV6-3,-,TGTGCCAGCAGTTACGAGACGCGCGGAGGGGGCGGTGAAGCTTTCTTT,CASSYETRGGGGEAFF
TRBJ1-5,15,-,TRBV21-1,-,TGTGCCAGCAGCAAAGGAACCAGGGTGGGGCAGCCCCAGCATTTT,CASSKGTRVGQPQHF
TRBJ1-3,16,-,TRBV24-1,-,TGTGCCACCAGTGATTCCCCGACAGTATCTGGAAACACCATATATTTT,CATSDSPTVSGNTIYF
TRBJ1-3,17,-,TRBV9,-,TGTGCCAGCAGCGCCAGAGCGGACCGGGCTAAGGGAAACACCATATATTTT,CASSARADRAKGNTIYF
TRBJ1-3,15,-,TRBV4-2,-,TGTGCCAGCAGCCAAGGAGTAGCCTCTGGAAACACCATATATTTT,CASSQGVASGNTIYF
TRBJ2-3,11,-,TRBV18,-,TGTGCCAGCACAAGCACAGATACGCAGTATTTT,CASTSTDTQYF
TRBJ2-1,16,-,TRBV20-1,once,TGCAGTGCTAGTAGGACTGGGTTAGAGGGCTACAATGAGCAGTTCTTC,CSASRTGLEGYNEQFF